Below are 17 T cell receptor beta chains sequenced from a single sample in a study of blood T cell repertoires in COVID-19. Clones were read by immunoSEQ multiplex PCR, and TCRdb kept only the in-frame ones, dropping some. The sample records some 140,000 clones, roughly 84% being singletons. What was sequenced was peripheral blood. These receptors were obtained from an older woman with COVID-19, enrolled during active disease.

The chain is built from TRBV7-2 and TRBJ2-7; possibly TRBD1 for D (6 bases). Deletions cut 6 bases from V and 2 bases from J, with 8 bases between. The CDR3 runs to 12 residues. Germline assignment: CDR1 SGHTA and CDR2 FQGNSA. The CDR3 sequence is CASRRDTYEQYF. CDR3 DNA sequence: TGTGCCAGCAGACGGGACACCTACGAGCAGTACTTC.

This clone appeared many times. This chain uses TRBV27 with TRBJ1-5; 10 bases align to TRBD1. The germline V gene encodes CDR1 MNHEY and CDR2 SMNVEV (reference sequence). The CDR3 covers 18 residues. The V segment lost 5 bases and the J segment 1 base; nucleotides outside the gene matches: 11. CDR3 in DNA: TGTGCCAGCAGTCCTAAGACAGGGGGCGCCCGGAGCAATCAGCCCCAGCATTTT. Translating it yields CASSPKTGGARSNQPQHF.

This rearrangement joins TRBV4-1 to TRBJ1-6; 7 bases agree with TRBD1. Germline trimming cut 2 bases from V and 3 bases from J; bases unmatched to any gene: 10. The germline V gene encodes CDR1 MGHRA and CDR2 YSYEKL. This CDR3 contains 18 residues. As DNA, the CDR3 is TGCGCCAGCAGCCAACCCCACAGGGGATCGGTCTATAATTCACCCCTCCACTTT. Translation gives CASSQPHRGSVYNSPLHF.

The rearrangement uses TRBV7-9 and TRBJ1-1, with D perhaps matching TRBD1 (6 bases). Germline-derived CDR1 and CDR2 are SEHNR and FQNEAQ (reference sequence). Between the trimmed V and J ends, which lost 5 bases and 1 base, there was a span of 14 bases. The CDR3 is made up of 15 amino acids. The CDR3 spells CASSPQGHPNTEAFF. DNA of the CDR3: TGTGCCAGCAGCCCCCAGGGACATCCGAACACTGAAGCTTTCTTT.

The chain employs TRBV18 and TRBJ1-5; D is unresolved. The CDR3 has 15 residues. Trimming stripped 3 bases from V and 2 bases from J, with 11 bases between. CDR1 is KGHSH and CDR2 is LQKENI in the germline V gene. CDR3 sequence: CASSPKPGGNQPQHF. The CDR3 nucleotides are TGTGCCAGCTCACCCAAACCTGGAGGCAATCAGCCCCAGCATTTT.

The chain links TRBV5-6 to TRBJ2-7; D might be TRBD1 (6 bases). The CDR3 is made up of 13 amino acids. V was pared by 6 bases and J by 5 bases, with 15 bases between. CDR1 is SGHDT and CDR2 is YYEEEE in the germline V gene. CDR3 in amino acids: CASTKTGRDEQYF. The CDR3 DNA is TGTGCCAGCACCAAGACAGGCAGGGACGAGCAGTACTTC.

The chain has TRBV5-6 and TRBJ2-3; possibly TRBD2 for D (5 bases). CDR1 is SGHDT and CDR2 is YYEEEE in the germline V gene. The CDR3 totals 15 residues. V was trimmed by 2 bases and J by 3 bases, leaving 13 bases between them. CDR3 residues: CASSFTSPGTDTQYF. The CDR3 DNA is TGTGCCAGCAGCTTTACCTCCCCGGGGACAGATACGCAGTATTTT.

The rearrangement joins TRBV9 to TRBJ1-2; the D gene is possibly TRBD1 (6 bases). CDR1 and CDR2 from the germline V gene are SGDLS and YYNGEE. V lost 8 bases to trimming and J lost 7 bases, with 18 bases between them. There are 13 residues in the CDR3. The CDR3, as DNA: TGTGCCAGTTCTCAGGGGTATTGGGGTGGCTACACCTTC. Protein sequence: CASSQGYWGGYTF. The whole variable domain, filled in from reference TRBV9 and TRBJ1-2, reads DSGVTQTPKHLITATGQRVTLRCSPRSGDLSVYWYQQSLDQGLQFLIQYYNGEERAKGNILERFSAQQFPDLHSELNLSSLELGDSALYFCASSQGYWGGYTFGSGTRLTVV.

The rearrangement links TRBV6-5 to TRBJ2-1; TRBD2 agrees at 7 bases. The CDR3 has 14 amino acids. With V trimmed by 5 bases and J by 0 bases, 1 base remained unmatched. Germline CDR1 MNHEY, CDR2 SVGAGI. The CDR3 loop reads CASSRGDSYNEQFF. DNA for the CDR3: TGTGCCAGCAGTCGGGGGGACTCCTACAATGAGCAGTTCTTC.

V and J are TRBV11-2 and TRBJ2-3; D not resolved. V shed 2 bases and J shed 4 bases, with 10 bases lying between them. The germline V gene encodes CDR1 SGHAT and CDR2 FQNNGV. This CDR3 has 14 residues. The CDR3 DNA reads as TGTGCCAGCAGCTTATTCTCCCTTTCAGATACGCAGTATTTT. Amino acid sequence: CASSLFSLSDTQYF.

The chain is built from TRBV27 and TRBJ1-1; the D gene is possibly TRBD1 (6 bases). This CDR3 contains 14 residues. Germline-derived CDR1 and CDR2 are MNHEY and SMNVEV (reference sequence). V gave up 4 bases and J gave up 1 base, with 10 bases separating them. In nucleotides, the CDR3 is TGTGCCAGCAGTTATGGGACACAGAACACTGAAGCTTTCTTT. As protein: CASSYGTQNTEAFF.

The V and J genes are TRBV7-9 and TRBJ1-1; D gene unclear. This CDR3 contains 15 residues. V lost 1 base, J lost 8 bases, and 17 bases lay in between. The germline gives CDR1 SEHNR, CDR2 FQNEAQ (reference sequence). DNA of the CDR3: TGTGCCAGCAGCTTAGGTCCTTGGCCAACCGAAGAAGCTTTCTTT. Amino acid sequence: CASSLGPWPTEEAFF. The variable domain in full, with the rest retrieved from reference TRBV7-9 and TRBJ1-1, is DTGVSQNPRHKITKRGQNVTFRCDPISEHNRLYWYRQTLGQGPEFLTYFQNEAQLEKSRLLSDRFSAERPKGSFSTLEIQRTEQGDSAMYLCASSLGPWPTEEAFFGQGTRLTVV.

This clone was observed a handful of times. The rearrangement joins TRBV18 to TRBJ2-1, with TRBD1 matching over 9 bases. Per the germline V gene, CDR1 is KGHSH and CDR2 is LQKENI. The CDR3 contains 15 residues. With V trimmed by 3 bases and J by 6 bases, 6 bases remained unmatched. The DNA for the CDR3 is TGTGCCAGCTCACCGTCCCGGGACAGGGTCAATGAGCAGTTCTTC. Translating gives CASSPSRDRVNEQFF.

The CDR3 DNA sequence: TGCAGTGCTAGGGACAGCTATGGCTACACCTTC. Residues: CSARDSYGYTF. The chain links TRBV20-1 to TRBJ1-2; TRBD1 is a possible D gene (6 bases). Germline V CDR1 and CDR2: DFQATT, SNEGSKA (reference sequence). The CDR3 is made up of 11 amino acids. V was clipped by 3 bases and J by 4 bases, with 6 bases between them.

This rearrangement joins TRBV27 to TRBJ2-7; 8 bases align to TRBD2. The CDR3 length is 14 residues. V shed 2 bases and J 3 bases; nucleotides not matched to a gene: 3. From germline, CDR1 is MNHEY and CDR2 SMNVEV (reference sequence). The CDR3 DNA reads TGTGCCAGCAGTTTAGGGCTAGCGGGCTACGAGCAGTACTTC. Protein sequence: CASSLGLAGYEQYF.

V gene TRBV4-1 combines with J gene TRBJ2-7, with TRBD1 identical over 8 bases. This CDR3 has 16 residues. The V and J ends lost 0 bases and 3 bases, in that order; junction bases with no gene match: 7. CDR1 and CDR2 (germline): MGHRA, YSYEKL. CDR3 nucleotide sequence: TGCGCCAGCAGCCAAGAGGCCGGGACAGGACTCTACGAGCAGTACTTC. Translation gives CASSQEAGTGLYEQYF.

The V and J genes are TRBV6-2 or TRBV6-3 and TRBJ2-3; D possibly corresponds to TRBD2 (7 bases). Trimming took off 6 bases at V and 4 bases at J, with 17 bases between the two ends. In germline, CDR1 is MNHEY, CDR2 SVGEGT. This CDR3 region has 15 residues. CDR3 in DNA: TGTGCCAGCAGCGAACACAGGGAGGGCGCAGATACGCAGTATTTT. As protein: CASSEHREGADTQYF.